The text below deals with one T cell receptor (beta chain). Its antigen is still unknown. At one boundary the junction diverges from the germline segment, which might be a read error. Full-length variable regions came from constant-region reverse primers plus semi-nested Nested Universal Primer A PCR. MiXCR, run by TCRdb on the 5' RACE reads, gives a single entry per CDR3 protein. The sample contains about 64,000 distinct CDR3 sequences, roughly 23% of which appear only once. Study conclusions and caveats: Tumor memory CD4+ T cell TCR gene usage clustered with blood and lymph node memory CD4+ cells and lymph node naive CD4+ cells. Tumor Tregs overlapped most with tumor, then blood, naive CD4+ cells.

The CDR3 length is 15 residues. Germline CDR1 and CDR2: SGHNT and YENEEA. V usage is TRBV11-3 and J usage is TRBJ2-7; D is tentatively TRBD1 or TRBD2 (5 bases each). The receptor's source is a female donor with breast cancer. What was sequenced was memory CD4+ T cells sorted from a lymph node. The subset: memory CD4+ T cells, CD4+CD45RO+CD25-. The CDR3 DNA reads TGTGCCAGTAGCTTAGATCTAGGGACGGGCTACGAGCAGTACTTC. This codes for CASSLDLGTGYEQYF. The full variable domain, its missing parts supplied by reference TRBV11-3 and TRBJ2-7, is EAGVVQSPRYKIIEKKQPVAFWCNPISGHNTLYWYLQNLGQGPELLIRYENEEAVDDSQLPKDRFSAERLKGVDSTLKIQPAELGDSAVYLCASSLDLGTGYEQYFGPGTRLTVT.